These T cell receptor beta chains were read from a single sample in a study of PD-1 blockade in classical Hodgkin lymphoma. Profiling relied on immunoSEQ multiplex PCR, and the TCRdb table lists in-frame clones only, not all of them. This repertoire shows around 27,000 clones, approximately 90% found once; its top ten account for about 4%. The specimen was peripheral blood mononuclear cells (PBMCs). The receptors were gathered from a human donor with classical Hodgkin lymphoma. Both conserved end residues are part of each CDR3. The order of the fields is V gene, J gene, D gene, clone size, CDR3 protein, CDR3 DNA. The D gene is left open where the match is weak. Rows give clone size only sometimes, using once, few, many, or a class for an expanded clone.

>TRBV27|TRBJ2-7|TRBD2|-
CASRPRPGTSGKYEQYF
TGTGCCAGCAGACCCCGCCCCGGGACTAGCGGGAAGTACGAGCAGTACTTC
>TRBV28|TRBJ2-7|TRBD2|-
CATTASGSLHEQYF
TGTGCCACTACCGCTAGCGGGAGTCTCCACGAGCAGTACTTC
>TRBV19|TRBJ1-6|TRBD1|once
CASSNQQGHSPLHF
TGTGCCAGTAGTAATCAACAGGGGCATTCACCCCTCCACTTT
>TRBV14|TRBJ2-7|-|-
CASSRGYEQYF
TGTGCCAGCAGTCGGGGGTACGAGCAGTACTTC
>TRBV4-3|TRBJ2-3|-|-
CASSQGPSGSVTDTQYF
TGCGCCAGCAGCCAAGGTCCCTCCGGGAGTGTCACAGATACGCAGTATTTT
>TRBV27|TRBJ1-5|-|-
CASSLQGNQPQHF
TGTGCCAGCAGTTTACAGGGCAATCAGCCCCAGCATTTT
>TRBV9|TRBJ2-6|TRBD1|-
CASSEPGQGPSGANVLTF
TGTGCCAGCAGCGAGCCGGGACAGGGCCCCTCTGGGGCCAACGTCCTGACTTTC
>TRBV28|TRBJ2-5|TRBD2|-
CASSLPLAGAETQYF
TGTGCCAGCAGTTTGCCGCTAGCGGGTGCAGAGACCCAGTACTTC
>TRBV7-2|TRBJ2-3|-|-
CALSASTDTQYF
TGCGCACTAAGCGCTAGCACAGATACGCAGTATTTT
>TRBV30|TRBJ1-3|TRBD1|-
CAWSPDRGNTIYF
TGTGCCTGGAGTCCGGACAGGGGAAACACCATATATTTT
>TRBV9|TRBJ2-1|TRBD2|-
CASSVKSSGSYNEQFF
TGTGCCAGCAGCGTAAAGAGTAGCGGGAGTTACAATGAGCAGTTCTTC
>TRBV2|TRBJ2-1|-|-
CASSARPGNGEQFF
TGTGCCAGCAGCGCCCGTCCAGGGAACGGTGAGCAGTTCTTC
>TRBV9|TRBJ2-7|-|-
CASSVEAQGSESEQYF
TGTGCCAGCAGCGTAGAAGCCCAGGGAAGCGAAAGCGAGCAGTACTTC
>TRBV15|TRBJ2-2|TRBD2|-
CATSRDLAGESGRELFF
TGTGCCACCAGCAGAGATCTGGCGGGAGAGTCGGGGCGGGAGCTGTTTTTT
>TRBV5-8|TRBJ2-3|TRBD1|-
CASSLRTGSTDTQYF
TGTGCCAGCAGCTTGCGGACAGGGAGCACAGATACGCAGTATTTT
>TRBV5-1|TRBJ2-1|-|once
CASSLWQGSSSEQFF
TGCGCCAGCAGCTTGTGGCAGGGGAGTTCCAGTGAGCAGTTCTTC
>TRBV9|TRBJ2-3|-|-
CASSVGGFSTDTQYF
TGTGCCAGCAGCGTGGGCGGATTTAGCACAGATACGCAGTATTTT
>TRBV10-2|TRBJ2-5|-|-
CASSESETQYF
TGCGCCAGCAGTGAGTCAGAGACCCAGTACTTC
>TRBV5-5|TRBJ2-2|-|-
CASSRRIGLDTGELFF
TGTGCCAGCAGCCGTCGGATAGGGTTGGACACCGGGGAGCTGTTTTTT
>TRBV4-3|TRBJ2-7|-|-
CASSQELQGSEQYF
TGCGCCAGCAGCCAAGAACTACAGGGCAGCGAGCAGTACTTC
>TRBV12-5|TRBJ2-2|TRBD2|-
CASGQGLAEANTGELFF
TGTGCTAGTGGTCAGGGACTAGCGGAGGCGAACACCGGGGAGCTGTTTTTT
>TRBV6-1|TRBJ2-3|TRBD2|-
CAISRLAVDTQYF
TGTGCCATCAGCCGACTAGCTGTCGATACGCAGTATTTT
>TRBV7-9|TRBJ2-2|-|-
CASSLSGGRTGELFF
TGTGCCAGCAGCTTATCCGGGGGGCGGACCGGGGAGCTGTTTTTT
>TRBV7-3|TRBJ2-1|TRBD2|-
CASSLSPSGRVTYNEQFF
TGTGCCAGCAGCTTAAGCCCCAGCGGGAGGGTTACCTACAATGAGCAGTTCTTC
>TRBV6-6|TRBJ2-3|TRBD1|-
CASAGGARTDTQYF
TGTGCCAGCGCAGGGGGCGCCCGCACAGATACGCAGTATTTT
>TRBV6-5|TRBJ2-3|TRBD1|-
CASSYTGQLTDTQYF
TGTGCCAGCAGTTACACGGGACAGCTCACAGATACGCAGTATTTT
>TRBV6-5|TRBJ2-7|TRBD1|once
CASRSPDRGYEQYF
TGTGCCAGCAGATCGCCCGACAGGGGCTACGAGCAGTACTTC
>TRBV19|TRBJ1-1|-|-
CASSPSGSRNTEAFF
TGTGCCAGTAGTCCCTCGGGAAGTCGGAACACTGAAGCTTTCTTT
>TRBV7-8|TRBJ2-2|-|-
CASGPWDLKTGELFF
TGTGCCAGCGGCCCATGGGACTTAAAGACCGGGGAGCTGTTTTTT
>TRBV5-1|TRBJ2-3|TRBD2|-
CASSLGGGSTDTQYF
TGCGCCAGCAGCTTAGGCGGGGGTAGCACAGATACGCAGTATTTT
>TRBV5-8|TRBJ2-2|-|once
CASSLTRPGELFF
TGTGCCAGCAGCTTGACCAGGCCCGGAGAGCTGTTTTTT
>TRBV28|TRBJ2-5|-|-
CASSRSLGTQYF
TGTGCCAGCAGCCGATCCTTGGGGACCCAGTACTTC
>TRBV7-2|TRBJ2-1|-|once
CASSLSDGTYNEQFF
TGTGCCAGCAGCTTATCGGACGGGACGTACAATGAGCAGTTCTTC
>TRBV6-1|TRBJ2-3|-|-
CASSEGWATDTQYF
TGTGCCAGCAGTGAAGGCTGGGCCACAGATACGCAGTATTTT
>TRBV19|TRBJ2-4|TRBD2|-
CASSLGTSGLAKNIQYF
TGTGCCAGTAGTTTAGGGACTAGCGGGCTAGCCAAAAACATTCAGTACTTC